This section outlines one TCR beta chain sequence together with its context. There are 14 residues in the CDR3. Looked up from germline, CDR1 is GTSNPN and CDR2 is SVGIG (reference sequence). With 0 bases removed from V and 2 bases from J, the gap between germline ends came to 8 bases. The sample comes from a study of blood T cell repertoires in COVID-19. Study in general: Italy, Spain and the United States were the sources of the convalescent and acute COVID-19 samples. PBMCs, B-cell-depleted T cells, or T cells provided the cDNA or gDNA that made up the material.

Per the study methods: Amplification of reference gene primers provided the estimated nucleated cell counts. Sequenced by immunoSEQ multiplex PCR; TCRdb stores in-frame clones only, minus some. V and J calls and clone size are given by that table; D and trimming were obtained from the DNA. The data contain 150,000 to 180,000 clones, approximately 73% of them seen just once; the ten biggest clones take up roughly 3.5%. The origin of this receptor is a woman over 75 with acute or convalescent COVID-19. The chain employs TRBV30 and TRBJ1-5, with a weak D call TRBD1 (5 bases). The specimen was peripheral blood. The CDR3 DNA reads as TGTGCCTGGAGTGTACAAGGGGGCAATCAGCCCCAGCATTTT. As protein: CAWSVQGGNQPQHF.